This passage covers 7 T cell receptor beta chains from one sample sequenced in a study of TIL therapy for anti-PD-1-resistant metastatic lung cancer. The immunoSEQ assay was v3. Measured with immunoSEQ multiplex PCR; TCRdb has only the in-frame clones, and not every one. Of some 90,000 clones listed, 65% are singletons. The time point denotes: pre-treatment sample, taken before nivolumab and TIL therapy. Pleural nodules or supraclavicular lymph nodes made up most of the excised metastases sampled. This sample comprised tumor tissue, obtained at baseline. The receptors here all came from a person aged 25-85 years with non-small cell lung cancer.

The chain has TRBV6-6 and TRBJ1-1; D possibly corresponds to TRBD1 (6 bases). Looked up from germline, CDR1 is MNHNY and CDR2 is SVGAGI (reference sequence). V lost 11 bases, J lost 4 bases, and 11 bases lay in between. The CDR3 length is 11 residues. In DNA form, the CDR3 reads TGTGCCTCCCAAGGGGGCACTGAAGCTTTCTTT. Translation gives CASQGGTEAFF.

As concerns this clone: In the same sample, other DNA sequences code for this CDR3. V usage is TRBV7-9 and J usage is TRBJ2-7, with a tentative D call TRBD1 (7 bases). Germline-derived CDR1 and CDR2 are SEHNR and FQNEAQ (reference sequence). This CDR3 is 14 amino acids long. Trimming took off 3 bases at V and 2 bases at J, with 11 bases between the two ends. CDR3 residues: CASSLQGGTYEQYF. CDR3 nucleotide sequence: TGTGCCAGCAGCTTGCAGGGGGGCACCTACGAGCAGTACTTC.

The V call is TRBV15, the J call TRBJ2-5; TRBD2 is a possible D gene (5 bases). V lost 5 bases and J lost 4, with 11 bases in between. There are 13 residues in the CDR3. Germline loops: CDR1 LNHNV, CDR2 YYDKDF (reference sequence). The CDR3 loop is CATSFDEGETQYF. CDR3 coding DNA: TGTGCCACCAGCTTCGACGAGGGAGAGACCCAGTACTTC.

This clone was counted at least ten times. V and J are TRBV12-3 or TRBV12-4 and TRBJ2-2, with D unclear. This CDR3 is 11 amino acids long. V lost 6 bases to trimming and J lost 4 bases, with 3 bases between them. The CDR3 loop is CASRGTGELFF. The CDR3 region has the DNA TGTGCCAGCAGGGGCACCGGGGAGCTGTTTTTT.

The chain joins TRBV6-5 to TRBJ2-3, with D uncertain. The CDR3 loop spans 14 amino acids. Trimming shortened V by 2 bases and J by 4 bases, and 10 bases separated the two germline ends. Germline CDR1 reads MNHEY; CDR2 reads SVGAGI. The CDR3, as DNA: TGTGCCAGCAGTTACACTCGAGTAGCAGATACGCAGTATTTT. Its translation: CASSYTRVADTQYF.

This rearrangement joins TRBV7-9 to TRBJ2-5, with TRBD2 matching 7 bases. In germline, CDR1 is SEHNR, CDR2 FQNEAQ (reference sequence). This CDR3 region has 15 residues. V lost 1 base, J lost 5 bases, and 7 bases stayed unmatched. In nucleotides, the CDR3 is TGTGCCAGCAGCTTAGTGCGCCCCGGGGGGGAGACCCAGTACTTC. This translates into CASSLVRPGGETQYF.

This chain links TRBV7-2 with TRBJ1-1, with TRBD1 matching 8 bases. Trimming removed 2 bases from V and 5 bases from J; junction bases left unmatched: 7. CDR3 length: 15 residues. Germline V CDR1 and CDR2: SGHTA, FQGNSA. CDR3 nucleotide sequence: TGTGCCAGCAGCTTACAGGGGGCGCGAGGAACTGAAGCTTTCTTT. Protein product: CASSLQGARGTEAFF.